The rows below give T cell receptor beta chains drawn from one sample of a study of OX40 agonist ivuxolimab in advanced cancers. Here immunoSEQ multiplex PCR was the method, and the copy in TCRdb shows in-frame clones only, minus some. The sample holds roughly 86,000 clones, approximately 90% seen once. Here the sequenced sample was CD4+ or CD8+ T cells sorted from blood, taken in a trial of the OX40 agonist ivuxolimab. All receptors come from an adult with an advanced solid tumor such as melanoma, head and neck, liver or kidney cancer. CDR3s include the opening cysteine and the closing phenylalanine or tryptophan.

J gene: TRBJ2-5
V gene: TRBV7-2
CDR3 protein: CASSLTSGSLETQYF

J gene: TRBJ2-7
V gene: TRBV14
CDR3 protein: CASSRRGRYEQYF

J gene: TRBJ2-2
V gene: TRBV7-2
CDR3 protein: CASSSWDYTGELFF

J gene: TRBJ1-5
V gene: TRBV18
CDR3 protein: CASSPVAGGENQPQHF

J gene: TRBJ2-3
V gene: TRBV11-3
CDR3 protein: CASSLQGSTDTQYF

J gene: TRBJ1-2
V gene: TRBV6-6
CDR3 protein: CASTEPGGGYGYTF

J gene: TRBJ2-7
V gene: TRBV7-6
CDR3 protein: CASSSSGPEPYF

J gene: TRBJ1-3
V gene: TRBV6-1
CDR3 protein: CASSDPQEGNTIYF

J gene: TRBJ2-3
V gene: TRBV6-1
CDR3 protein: CASSAHTDTQYF

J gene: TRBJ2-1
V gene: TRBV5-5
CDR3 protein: CASSSLAGAYNEQFF

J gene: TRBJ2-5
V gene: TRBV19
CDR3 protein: CASSIDLAAQETQYF

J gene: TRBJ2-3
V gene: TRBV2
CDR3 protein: CASSQLLLADTQYF

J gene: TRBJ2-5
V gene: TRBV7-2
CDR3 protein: CASTPGGGQKTQYF

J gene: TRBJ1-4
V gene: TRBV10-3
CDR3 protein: CAISDRGNEKLFF

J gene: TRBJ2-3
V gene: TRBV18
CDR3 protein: CASSPPMGTDTQYF

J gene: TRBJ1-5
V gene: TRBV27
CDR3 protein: CASGFLGDTNQPQHF

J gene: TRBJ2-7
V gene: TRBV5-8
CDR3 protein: CASSSLALYEQYF